Reported below is one T cell receptor beta chain. The CDR3 spans 14 residues. V was shortened by 5 bases and J by 0 bases, with 10 bases between the two germline ends. CDR1 KGHSH and CDR2 LQKENI come from the germline V gene. 60 Vbeta and 13 Jbeta primers were used in PCR. The data were produced by immunoSEQ multiplex PCR, yet TCRdb's version contains in-frame clones alone and is incomplete. The sample has about 51,000 clones. These data originate in a study of cytomegalovirus exposure and HLA in healthy donors. The sequenced sample consisted of PBMCs. The sequence was collected from a female donor in good health and CMV-seronegative. The chain couples TRBV18 to TRBJ2-5, with D possibly TRBD1 on 6 matching bases. Here the CDR3 DNA reads TGTGCCAGCTCATCTGGGACAAACCAAGAGACCCAGTACTTC. Translation gives CASSSGTNQETQYF.